This is a list of T cell receptor beta chains from one sample in a study of human T cells and chemical hapten exposure. One entry per CDR3 protein results from TCRdb running MiXCR on the RACE reads. The sample has approximately 120,000 distinct CDR3 sequences, about a tenth seen once. The starting material was whole blood, obtained in connection with sensitization to the hapten diphenylcyclopropenone (DPC). These receptor sequences come from a woman in her thirties or forties with alopecia areata. Some clones in this sample may be carry-over from other donors' samples. Both conserved end residues are part of each CDR3. Each record gives: J gene, V gene, D gene, clone size, CDR3 protein, CDR3 DNA. D genes are given only for firm matches. The size entry is marked missing in some rows and otherwise reads once, few, many or a size class.

J gene: TRBJ2-3
V gene: TRBV20-1
D gene: NA
clone size: few
CDR3 protein: CSAPRGTDTQYF
CDR3 DNA: TGCAGTGCTCCCCGGGGGACAGATACGCAGTATTTT

J gene: TRBJ2-7
V gene: TRBV12-3/TRBV12-4
D gene: NA
clone size: NA
CDR3 protein: CASRPGTYEQYF
CDR3 DNA: TGTGCCAGCAGACCCGGGACGTACGAGCAGTACTTC

J gene: TRBJ2-7
V gene: TRBV18
D gene: NA
clone size: many
CDR3 protein: CASSPLGLQGYYEQYF
CDR3 DNA: TGTGCCAGCTCACCACTCGGCTTGCAGGGGTACTACGAGCAGTACTTC

J gene: TRBJ2-2
V gene: TRBV29-1
D gene: NA
clone size: NA
CDR3 protein: CSARRGENTGELFF
CDR3 DNA: TGCAGCGCCCGCAGGGGGGAAAACACCGGGGAGCTGTTTTTT

J gene: TRBJ1-2
V gene: TRBV5-1
D gene: NA
clone size: NA
CDR3 protein: CASSPRDNANYGYTF
CDR3 DNA: TGCGCCAGCAGCCCTAGGGACAACGCTAACTATGGCTACACCTTC

J gene: TRBJ2-2
V gene: TRBV4-2
D gene: TRBD2
clone size: many
CDR3 protein: CASSPRGGLAGELFF
CDR3 DNA: TGTGCCAGCAGCCCGCGGGGGGGCCTGGCCGGGGAGCTGTTTTTT

J gene: TRBJ2-7
V gene: TRBV5-4
D gene: NA
clone size: NA
CDR3 protein: CASSLDEVEQYF
CDR3 DNA: TGTGCCAGCAGCTTGGATGAGGTAGAGCAGTACTTC

J gene: TRBJ2-7
V gene: TRBV11-1
D gene: TRBD1
clone size: many
CDR3 protein: CASSLETGTSYEQYF
CDR3 DNA: TGTGCCAGCAGCTTAGAGACAGGGACCTCCTACGAGCAGTACTTC

J gene: TRBJ1-5
V gene: TRBV18
D gene: NA
clone size: NA
CDR3 protein: CASSRTEIQPQHF
CDR3 DNA: TGTGCCAGCTCACGGACCGAGATTCAGCCCCAGCATTTT

J gene: TRBJ1-1
V gene: TRBV13
D gene: NA
clone size: NA
CDR3 protein: CASSLEGTMNTEAFF
CDR3 DNA: TGTGCCAGCAGCTTAGAAGGGACGATGAACACTGAAGCTTTCTTT

J gene: TRBJ1-2
V gene: TRBV6-5
D gene: NA
clone size: many
CDR3 protein: CASSYGGTFGYTF
CDR3 DNA: TGTGCCAGCAGTTACGGTGGGACCTTCGGCTACACCTTC

J gene: TRBJ1-6
V gene: TRBV7-6
D gene: NA
clone size: once
CDR3 protein: CASSLRGARDSPLHF
CDR3 DNA: TGTGCCAGCAGCTTAAGGGGGGCGAGGGATTCACCCCTCCACTTT